This entry features one T cell receptor beta chain sequence. The V gene's germline CDR1 is SGHTA and CDR2 FQGNSA. The CDR3 runs to 16 residues. With V trimmed by 3 bases and J by 2 bases, 3 bases remained unmatched. The sample belongs to a study of blood T cell repertoires in COVID-19. As for the study in general: There were acute and convalescent COVID-19 samples, and they came from the United States, Italy and Spain. Sample material is recorded as cDNA or gDNA derived from T cells, B-cell-depleted T cells, or PBMCs.

In the source study's methods: Estimated nucleated cell counts came from reference gene primer amplification. Sequencing was performed with immunoSEQ multiplex PCR; in TCRdb, only in-frame clones are kept and a portion is missing. V, J and clone size are those of that table, while D and trimming were read from the DNA. The data contain a few hundred thousand clones, roughly 90% of them singletons. This chain uses TRBV7-2 with TRBJ2-5, with 13 bases that match TRBD2. The sequenced sample was peripheral blood. The TCR originated in a woman between 50 and 59 years old with active or convalescent COVID-19. The DNA of the CDR3 is TGTGCCAGCAGCTTTGGACTAGCGGGAGCGCAAGAGACCCAGTACTTC. It encodes CASSFGLAGAQETQYF.